This T cell receptor (beta chain) was sequenced during a study of T cell responses to AZD1222 COVID-19 vaccine. A remark on this clone: Its specificity is not known.

Germline CDR1 SGHNT, CDR2 YYREEE (reference sequence). CDR3 length: 16 amino acids. V was cut by 1 base and J by 5 bases, with 18 bases left in between. Study-wide results and limits: Donors were largely white British and mainly female; clonal diversity was possibly underestimated. An increase in Spike-specific TCR breadth and depth was observed after two AZD1222 doses. The CD4 TCRs associated with vaccination extended across spike and predominated at 160-218 and 743-854.

Both about-4-week and about-12-week second-dose recipients were combined. TCRdb keeps only in-frame clones here, not all; method: immunoSEQ multiplex PCR. The sample lists 120,000 to 150,000 clones, around nine tenths occurring once. The source material was peripheral blood, sampled 28 days after the second AZD1222 dose. This sequence joins TRBV5-4 and TRBJ2-5; D is perhaps TRBD2 (6 bases). The sequence came from an adult who received the AZD1222 COVID-19 vaccine. Here the CDR3 reads CASSLFGIGAGETQYF. The CDR3 DNA reads as TGTGCCAGCAGCTTGTTTGGGATCGGCGCGGGGGAGACCCAGTACTTC.